The 25 T cell receptor beta chains presented below share a single source sample, sequenced in a study of PD-L1 blockade in urothelial cancer. Profiled with immunoSEQ multiplex PCR; TCRdb holds only in-frame clones, not every one. The table shows 35,000 to 50,000 clones, with 81% occurring only once. The sequencing used PBMCs, collected around atezolizumab (anti-PD-L1) treatment. All receptors come from a man between 70 and 80 years old with urothelial cancer.

This clone has just a few counts. J is TRBJ2-7 and V is TRBV5-1, with D possibly being TRBD1 (6 bases). The CDR3 extends over 16 amino acids. V gave up 0 bases and J gave up 7 bases, with 20 bases separating them. Germline CDR1 is SGHRS and CDR2 is YFSETQ. In nucleotides, the CDR3 is TGCGCCAGCAGCTTGGCCGTGGGGGCGGATCGTTATGAGCAGTACTTC. Amino acid sequence: CASSLAVGADRYEQYF.

The genes are TRBV4-2 and TRBJ2-4, with 9 bases matching TRBD1. The CDR3 contains 16 residues. CDR1 and CDR2 (germline): LGHNA, YNFKEQ. V gave up 4 bases and J gave up 8 bases; unmatched junction bases: 12. The CDR3 sequence: CASSLQTGTGSDIQYF. DNA of the CDR3: TGTGCCAGCAGCCTTCAAACCGGGACAGGGTCTGACATTCAGTACTTC.

The chain employs TRBV5-6 and TRBJ2-6; no clear D. CDR3 length: 17 amino acids. CDR1 and CDR2 from the germline V gene are SGHDT and YYEEEE. Trimming left V 2 bases short and J 0 bases short, with 12 bases between. The CDR3 here is CASSLVPLSSGANVLTF. The CDR3, as DNA: TGTGCCAGCAGCTTAGTCCCACTGAGCTCTGGGGCCAACGTCCTGACTTTC. Combining the CDR3 with reference TRBV5-6 and TRBJ2-6 gives the whole variable domain DAGVTQSPTHLIKTRGQQVTLRCSPKSGHDTVSWYQQALGQGPQFIFQYYEEEERQRGNFPDRFSGHQFPNYSSELNVNALLLGDSALYLCASSLVPLSSGANVLTFGAGSRLTVL.

The chain joins TRBV30 to TRBJ2-3, with 7 positions matching TRBD2. J lost 3 bases, V lost 6 bases, and 6 bases had no gene match. CDR3 length: 13 residues. Germline lookup yields CDR1 GTSNPN and CDR2 SVGIG (reference sequence). The CDR3, as DNA: TGTGCCTGCCGGGAGGATTGGACAGATACGCAGTATTTT. Its protein is CACREDWTDTQYF. Looking up the rest from reference TRBV30 and TRBJ2-3 gives the full variable domain: SQTIHQWPATLVQPVGSPLSLECTVEGTSNPNLYWYRQAAGRGLQLLFYSVGIGQISSEVPQNLSASRPQDRQFILSSKKLLLSDSGFYLCACREDWTDTQYFGPGTRLTVL.

The V call is TRBV1, the J call TRBJ2-4; the table calls TRBD2, which could not be checked here. TRBV1 is labeled a pseudogene. This CDR3 spans 20 amino acids. Written as DNA, the CDR3 is TGCACCAGCAGCCATCCGGACTATCCGGGAGGCAGGAGAACCAAAAACATTCAGTACTTC. It yields the protein CTSSHPDYPGGRRTKNIQYF.

This chain uses TRBV11-3 with TRBJ2-5, with a weak D call TRBD2 (6 bases). Deletions cut 0 bases from V and 5 bases from J, with 16 bases between. CDR1 is SGHNT, CDR2 YENEEA, per germline. CDR3 size: 16 residues. CDR3 nucleotides: TGTGCCAGCAGCTTAGACTACCAGGGAGGAGGCGAGACCCAGTACTTC. Translating it yields CASSLDYQGGGETQYF. Full variable domain (missing parts from reference TRBV11-3 and TRBJ2-5): EAGVVQSPRYKIIEKKQPVAFWCNPISGHNTLYWYLQNLGQGPELLIRYENEEAVDDSQLPKDRFSAERLKGVDSTLKIQPAELGDSAVYLCASSLDYQGGGETQYFGPGTRLLVL.

V and J are TRBV4-3 and TRBJ2-2, with 7 bases fitting TRBD2. Germline lookup yields CDR1 LGHNA and CDR2 YSLEER. V was pared by 0 bases and J by 2 bases, with 6 bases of the junction left unmatched. The CDR3 is made up of 17 amino acids. CDR3 amino acids: CASSQDISGLNTGELFF. CDR3 nucleotides: TGCGCCAGCAGCCAAGATATTAGCGGGCTCAACACCGGGGAGCTGTTTTTT.

The sample holds a few counts of this clone. The V and J genes are TRBV2 and TRBJ2-7; TRBD2 might be the D (6 bases). Germline V gene sequence: CDR1 SNHLY, CDR2 FYNNEI. V dropped 2 bases and J dropped 1 base, with 9 bases sitting between them. The CDR3 has 14 residues. The CDR3 nucleotides read TGTGCCAGCAGTGAACACGGGAGTTCCTACGAGCAGTACTTC. Translating gives CASSEHGSSYEQYF.

The V call is TRBV6-6, the J call TRBJ1-2; D gene unclear. Per germline, CDR1 MNHNY and CDR2 SVGAGI (reference sequence). The V and J ends lost 0 bases and 5 bases respectively, with 10 bases between them. There are 14 residues in the CDR3. The chain's CDR3 is CASSYSLGRYGYTF. The CDR3 coding sequence is TGTGCCAGCAGTTACTCGTTGGGGAGGTATGGCTACACCTTC.

This clone has a handful of counts. The gene calls are TRBV5-1 and TRBJ1-2, with unresolved D. Trimming stripped 0 bases from V and 0 bases from J, with 9 bases between. This CDR3 is built from 15 residues. CDR1 SGHRS and CDR2 YFSETQ come from the germline V gene. Here the CDR3 DNA reads TGCGCCAGCAGCTTGGCCGGGTCAGCTAACTATGGCTACACCTTC. Translation gives CASSLAGSANYGYTF.

This clone appeared a single time. The gene calls are TRBV10-3 and TRBJ1-2, with 7 bases that match TRBD1. This CDR3 has 13 residues. Trimming cost V 6 bases and J 5 bases; bases outside gene matches: 6. Germline V gives CDR1 ENHRY, CDR2 SYGVKD. The CDR3 here is CAISEGDRYGYTF. CDR3 coding DNA: TGTGCCATCAGCGAAGGGGACAGATATGGCTACACCTTC.

The CDR3 nucleotides read TGTGCCAGCAGTCCCGACTTGTATCAAGAGACCCAGTACTTC. Residues: CASSPDLYQETQYF. The chain combines TRBV5-4 with TRBJ2-5; the D is unclear. Per the germline V gene, CDR1 is SGHNT and CDR2 is YYREEE (reference sequence). Between the trimmed V and J ends, which lost 5 bases and 2 bases, there was a span of 13 bases. This CDR3 region has 14 residues.

The gene calls are TRBV6-5 and TRBJ2-7; 13 positions agree with TRBD2. This CDR3 is 15 amino acids long. Trimming removed 6 bases from V and 4 bases from J; junction bases left unmatched: 6. The V gene's germline CDR1 is MNHEY and CDR2 SVGAGI. This CDR3 reads CASSPSGLAGYEQYF. The CDR3 DNA sequence: TGTGCCAGCAGCCCTTCGGGACTAGCGGGATACGAGCAGTACTTC.

Only a few counts were recorded for this clone. The rearrangement links TRBV4-3 to TRBJ1-1, with a possible D match to TRBD1 (6 bases). Trimming stripped 2 bases from V and 6 bases from J, with 16 bases between. This CDR3 region has 15 residues. CDR1 and CDR2 (germline): LGHNA, YSLEER. CDR3 nucleotide sequence: TGCGCCAGCAGCCAAAGAGGGGGTGGGGGCCCTGAAGCTTTCTTT. It specifies CASSQRGGGGPEAFF.

This chain links TRBV19 with TRBJ2-5; 8 nucleotides line up with TRBD1. Germline values: CDR1 LNHDA, CDR2 SQIVND (reference sequence). Unmatched junction bases numbered 4, after V lost 5 bases and J lost 5 bases. The CDR3 is made up of 13 amino acids. CDR3 amino acids: CASSPRDRETQYF. The CDR3 bases are TGTGCCAGTAGTCCCCGGGACAGGGAGACCCAGTACTTC.

The rearrangement links TRBV7-2 to TRBJ2-3; TRBD2 might be the D (5 bases). CDR3 length equals 14 residues. V lost 0 bases, J lost 4 bases, and 8 bases lay in between. Germline V lookup: CDR1 SGHTA, CDR2 FQGNSA. CDR3 DNA sequence: TGTGCCAGCAGCTTAGCGGGAGTAGCAGATACGCAGTATTTT. As protein: CASSLAGVADTQYF.

V usage is TRBV5-4 and J usage is TRBJ2-7; D is perhaps TRBD2 (5 bases). Germline V lookup: CDR1 SGHNT, CDR2 YYREEE (reference sequence). This CDR3 region has 13 residues. Trimming took off 3 bases at V and 1 base at J, with 8 bases between the two ends. The CDR3 coding sequence is TGTGCCAGCAGCTGGGGAGCTTCCTACGAGCAGTACTTC. This sequence encodes CASSWGASYEQYF.

The chain carries TRBV7-8 and TRBJ2-1; D might be TRBD2 (5 bases). V dropped 4 bases and J dropped 12 bases, with 19 bases sitting between them. The V gene's germline CDR1 is SGHVS and CDR2 FQNEAQ. CDR3 size: 14 residues. CDR3 DNA: TGTGCCAGCAGCTCCATTTCTGACGGACTCGGGCAGTTCTTC. Translating it yields CASSSISDGLGQFF.

The DNA of the CDR3 is TGTGCCAGCTCGGCGGTTACCTACAATGAGCAGTTCTTC. Translated, it gives CASSAVTYNEQFF. The chain recombines TRBV6-6 with TRBJ2-1, with D hard to call. Germline assignment: CDR1 MNHNY and CDR2 SVGAGI (reference sequence). Trimming shortened V by 8 bases and J by 2 bases, and 10 bases separated the two germline ends. The CDR3 is made up of 13 amino acids.

V gene TRBV27 combines with J gene TRBJ1-5, with a tentative D call TRBD1 (5 bases). Germline CDR1 is MNHEY and CDR2 is SMNVEV (reference sequence). CDR3 length: 16 residues. The V end lost 3 bases, the J end lost 3 bases, and 15 bases lay between the germline ends. The CDR3 region has the DNA TGTGCCAGCAGTTTTTCTGGGGCAGGGCACAATCAGCCCCAGCATTTT. Translating gives CASSFSGAGHNQPQHF.

As concerns this clone: At the DNA level, this CDR3 is encoded by other sequences in the same sample as well. The chain is built from TRBV7-2 and TRBJ2-3; 13 positions match TRBD2. Losses at the gene ends were 5 bases for V and 5 bases for J; bases not matched to a gene: 4. This CDR3 has 15 amino acids. Germline CDR1 reads SGHTA; CDR2 reads FQGNSA. CDR3: CASSLRLAGGDTQYF. As DNA, the CDR3 is TGTGCCAGCAGCCTAAGACTAGCGGGAGGAGATACGCAGTATTTT.

V gene TRBV10-3 combines with J gene TRBJ2-1; D unresolved. The CDR3 runs 16 residues. V gave up 3 bases and J gave up 2 bases, with 14 bases separating them. The V gene's germline CDR1 is ENHRY and CDR2 SYGVKD. Here the CDR3 reads CAISDPNPNPYNEQFF. The CDR3 bases are TGTGCCATCAGTGATCCTAACCCCAATCCCTACAATGAGCAGTTCTTC.

CDR3 DNA sequence: TGTGCCAGTAGTACAGGCAACCAAGAGACCCAGTACTTC. Amino acid sequence: CASSTGNQETQYF. The rearrangement uses TRBV19 and TRBJ2-5; no definite D call. Trimming removed 4 bases from V and 0 bases from J, with 6 bases in between. Per germline, CDR1 LNHDA and CDR2 SQIVND (reference sequence). This CDR3 contains 13 residues. The entire variable domain, with the rest obtained from reference TRBV19 and TRBJ2-5, is as follows: DGGITQSPKYLFRKEGQNVTLSCEQNLNHDAMYWYRQDPGQGLRLIYYSQIVNDFQKGDIAEGYSVSREKKESFPLTVTSAQKNPTAFYLCASSTGNQETQYFGPGTRLLVL.

The chain joins TRBV11-1 to TRBJ2-4, with D maybe TRBD1 (5 bases). V gave up 2 bases and J gave up 3 bases, with 8 bases separating them. The germline V gene encodes CDR1 SGHAT and CDR2 FQDESV (reference sequence). The CDR3 spans 14 residues. In nucleotides, the CDR3 is TGTGCCAGCAGCTTATCAGGGAACAAAAACATTCAGTACTTC. Protein sequence: CASSLSGNKNIQYF.

The chain has TRBV21-1 and TRBJ2-1; the table's D call TRBD2 went unverified against the DNA. TRBV21-1 is annotated as a pseudogene. The CDR3 is 17 residues long. The CDR3 DNA follows: TGTGCCAGCAGCAAAGAGGGGGCTAGCGGGAGGCCCAATGAGCAGTTCTTC. It is translated as CASSKEGASGRPNEQFF.